This entry is about one T cell receptor beta chain. In its sample, this clone was seen a few times. No antigen is known for it. One base away there is no much larger clone; base qualities are not given. TCRbeta CDR3 regions were amplified from genomic DNA by means of the immunoSEQ Assay, a bias-controlled multiplex PCR. The original methods were these. Within the assay, amplification of reference gene primers was used to estimate how many nucleated cells each sample contained. To quantify the absolute abundance of each unique TCRbeta CDR3 rearrangement, sequence reads were collapsed and filtered. For each sample, productive Simpson clonality was calculated as the square root of Simpson's diversity index across productive rearrangements. The clones in this table, taken by TCRdb from immuneACCESS, are in-frame only. Not every clone is retained; where verified, under half of the shortfall comes from an unresolved V gene, and the cause of the rest is unknown. From that table come the V and J calls and clone size; the DNA was used to work out D and trimming. For this sample there are some 190,000 clones; roughly 84% appear just once. 6.9% of the sample belongs to the ten largest clones.

This record comes from a study of blood T cell repertoires in COVID-19 (dated by TCRdb to the early 2020s). For the wider study: Samples from collaborators originated in the United States, Italy and Spain and spanned both the acute and convalescent phases of COVID-19. Where available, HLA class I and class II types were obtained from metadata supplied by the sample provider rather than from assay-based typing. Samples were obtained from the ongoing ImmuneRACE study (first 160 participants) and from approximately 1,200 subjects provided by 6 global collaborators. The repertoires were released in a freely available public database intended as a resource for research on the immune response to SARS-CoV-2. The material from the prospective study consisted of cDNA or gDNA derived from T cells, B-cell-depleted T cells, or PBMCs. Sample metadata almost always included a de-identified subject ID, COVID-19 status, age in years and sex. The dataset comprised deeply sampled blood TCRbeta repertoires from subjects exposed to, actively infected with, or recovered from COVID-19.

One collaborating source in Seattle enrolled patients during active infection and followed them longitudinally through the course of disease. Each collaborating institution followed its own protocols to collect whole blood in K2EDTA tubes. For TCRbeta analysis, collaborator samples were shipped as frozen whole blood, as isolated PBMCs, or as DNA extracted from either sample type. The CDR3 covers 12 residues, taking in both the cysteine and the phenylalanine. Of the read, only the CDR3 DNA is kept; its 36 bases are in frame from base 1. V is reduced by 1 base and J by 7 bases, leaving a spacing of 5 bases between them. Overall results and qualifications from the work: The quantity of clinical and demographic metadata differed by source and by participant and was supplied without curation.

The chain joins TRBV12-3 or TRBV12-4 to TRBJ2-1; the D gene is unclear. The material sequenced was peripheral blood. The receptor was derived from a man older than 75 with COVID-19, enrolled during active disease. The DNA sequence is as follows: TGTGCCAGCAGTTTAGTCCGGAATGAGCAGTTCTTC. The encoded protein is CASSLVRNEQFF.